This is a list of T cell receptor beta chains from one sample in a study of OX40 agonist ivuxolimab in advanced cancers. Sequencing used immunoSEQ multiplex PCR; TCRdb keeps in-frame clones, though not all of them. Found here are fewer than 100,000 clones, around 85% of them singletons; the top ten hold roughly 1.5%. Sequenced here: CD4+ or CD8+ T cells sorted from blood, sampled in a trial of the OX40 agonist ivuxolimab. These receptors all come from an adult with an advanced solid tumor such as melanoma, head and neck, liver or kidney cancer. The CDR3 runs from the conserved cysteine through the conserved F or W. The order of the fields is V gene, J gene, CDR3 protein.

>TRBV7-9|TRBJ2-5
CASSHPGDQETQYF
>TRBV9|TRBJ2-3
CASSVSTFTGTREGTQYF
>TRBV7-3|TRBJ2-2
CASSLRTSGIGTGELFF
>TRBV4-3|TRBJ1-4
CASSQDLTEGIEKLFF
>TRBV6-1|TRBJ2-5
CASSAFSGGARETQYF
>TRBV7-9|TRBJ1-2
CASSWTGGDYGYTF
>TRBV5-1|TRBJ2-5
CASSSQTGRTETQYF
>TRBV7-8|TRBJ1-5
CASSPLNPFSNQPQHF
>TRBV7-2|TRBJ2-3
CASSITTDTQYF
>TRBV6-5|TRBJ2-6
CASSYSGANVLTF
>TRBV6-1|TRBJ2-7
CASSELTGQYF
>TRBV7-2|TRBJ2-5
CASSLATSGGFRRETQYF
>TRBV11-2|TRBJ2-1
CASSLSGADNEQFF
>TRBV9|TRBJ2-2
CASSVEGRITGELFF
>TRBV30|TRBJ2-4
CAWSDSLNGIQYF
>TRBV7-3|TRBJ2-2
CASSLRSGYNTGELFF
>TRBV7-9|TRBJ1-1
CASSRGQNTEAFF
>TRBV2|TRBJ1-5
CASSEDNTGNQPQHF
>TRBV5-8|TRBJ2-3
CASRRGTTDTQYF
>TRBV5-1|TRBJ1-1
CASSLERMGGTEAFF
>TRBV29-1|TRBJ2-1
CSVGGSPYNEQFF
>TRBV25-1|TRBJ2-1
CASSNNRGGTFLF
>TRBV28|TRBJ2-2
CASTGTSYTGELFF
>TRBV21-1|TRBJ2-2
CASSKGALTGELFF
>TRBV18|TRBJ2-6
CASSPQRSGANVLTF
>TRBV15|TRBJ2-3
CATSTPSQAFSTDTQYF
>TRBV12-5|TRBJ2-2
CASGLWGTGGGRRELFF
>TRBV30|TRBJ1-2
CAIWGYGYTF
>TRBV19|TRBJ2-1
CASTSGDRKYNEQFF
>TRBV6-1|TRBJ2-3
CASSGTVTDTQYF
>TRBV7-8|TRBJ2-5
CASSLRETQETQYF
>TRBV4-3|TRBJ2-7
CASSQESGFYEQYF
>TRBV7-2|TRBJ2-7
CASSRTGEREQYF
>TRBV18|TRBJ2-6
CASSPALGAGASGANVLTF
>TRBV2|TRBJ2-2
CASKGDFNTGELFF
>TRBV7-2|TRBJ2-3
CASSRTDTQYF
>TRBV28|TRBJ2-7
CASSPPTADYEQYF
>TRBV6-5|TRBJ2-7
CASGVAGGEQYF
>TRBV5-4|TRBJ2-7
CASMAFGGSSYEQYF
>TRBV28|TRBJ1-5
CASNGQVYNQPQHF
>TRBV15|TRBJ2-5
CATSRDGSRIGETQYF
>TRBV28|TRBJ2-1
CASSLSRTHSYNEQFF
>TRBV18|TRBJ1-2
CASSPPRGENGYTF